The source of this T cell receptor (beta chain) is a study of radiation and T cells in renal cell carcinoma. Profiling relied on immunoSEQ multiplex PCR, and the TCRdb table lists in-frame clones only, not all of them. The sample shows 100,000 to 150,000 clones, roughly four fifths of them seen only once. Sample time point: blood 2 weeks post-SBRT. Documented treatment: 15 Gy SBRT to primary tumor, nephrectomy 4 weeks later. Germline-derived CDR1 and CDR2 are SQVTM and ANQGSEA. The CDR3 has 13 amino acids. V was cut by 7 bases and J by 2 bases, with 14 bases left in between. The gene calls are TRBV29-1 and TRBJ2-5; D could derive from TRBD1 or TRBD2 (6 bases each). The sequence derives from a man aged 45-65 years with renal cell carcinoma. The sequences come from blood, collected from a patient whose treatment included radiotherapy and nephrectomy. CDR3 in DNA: TGCAGCGAAGCCTCGGGGGCTCAAGAGACCCAGTACTTC. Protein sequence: CSEASGAQETQYF.